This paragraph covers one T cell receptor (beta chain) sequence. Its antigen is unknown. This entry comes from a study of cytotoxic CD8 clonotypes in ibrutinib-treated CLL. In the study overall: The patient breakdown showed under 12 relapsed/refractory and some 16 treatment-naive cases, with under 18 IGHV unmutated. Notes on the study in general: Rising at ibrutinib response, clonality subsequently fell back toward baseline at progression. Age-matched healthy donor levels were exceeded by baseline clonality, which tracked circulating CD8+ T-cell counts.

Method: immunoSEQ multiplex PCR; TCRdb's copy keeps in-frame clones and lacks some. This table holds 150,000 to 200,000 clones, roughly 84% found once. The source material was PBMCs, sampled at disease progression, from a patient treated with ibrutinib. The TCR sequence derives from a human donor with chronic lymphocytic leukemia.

CDR3 nucleotides: TGTGCCAGCAGTCCCCGACAGGGCCAATGGCAAAACTACGAGCAGTACTTC. It encodes CASSPRQGQWQNYEQYF. The V gene is TRBV27, the J gene TRBJ2-7, with TRBD1 matching 7 bases. CDR3 length: 17 residues. Germline V gene lookup returns CDR1 MNHEY and CDR2 SMNVEV (reference sequence). V was pared by 5 bases and J by 3 bases, with 16 bases of the junction left unmatched.